The source of this T cell receptor (beta chain) is a study of blood T cell repertoires in COVID-19. Study overall: The United States, Italy and Spain provided the acute and convalescent COVID-19 samples.

The CDR3 runs 15 residues. The germline V gene has CDR1 SGHTA and CDR2 FQGNSA. The V end was cut by 0 bases, the J end by 1 base, with 8 bases between. Sequencing used immunoSEQ multiplex PCR; TCRdb keeps in-frame clones, though not all of them. Among around 300,000 clones listed, nearly 90% were seen once. Specimen: PBMCs or T cells enriched from blood (not recorded which). This TCR was sampled from a woman aged 18-29 years with acute COVID-19. The chain uses TRBV7-2 and TRBJ2-3; D gene uncertain. As DNA, the CDR3 is TGTGCCAGCAGCTTAGCATTAGCCGGCACAGATACGCAGTATTTT. It is translated as CASSLALAGTDTQYF.